Listed here is a single T cell receptor (beta chain). Authors' methods: Quantification of nucleated cells was approximated via reference gene primer amplification. Clones were sequenced by immunoSEQ multiplex PCR, and TCRdb holds only the in-frame ones, with some missing. V, J and clone size reflect that table, while D and trimming were determined from the DNA. The sample yields under 80,000 clones, 75% to 90% seen once. The source of the sample is a study of blood T cell repertoires in COVID-19. V lost 3 bases, J lost 4 bases, and 16 bases stayed unmatched. CDR1 and CDR2 from the germline V gene are SGHRS and YFSETQ. The CDR3 runs 18 residues.

This clonotype was sampled from a human donor in a cohort sampled during active COVID-19. The genes are TRBV5-1 and TRBJ1-2; the match to TRBD1 covers 9 bases. Sequencing was carried out using peripheral blood. The CDR3 loop is CASSSITGGGRPVYGYTF. For the CDR3, the DNA is TGCGCCAGCAGCTCGATTACAGGGGGCGGCCGCCCCGTCTATGGCTACACCTTC.